The clone carrying this TCR beta chain showed up just a few times. Its antigen is undetermined. This sample stems from a study of blood T cells in healthy people across ages. General study points: Higher naive T cell percentage went strongly together with higher TCR beta diversity.

V gave up 5 bases and J gave up 2 bases; unmatched junction bases: 6. Germline V CDR1 and CDR2: MNHEY, SMNVEV (reference sequence). The length of the CDR3 is 15 residues. Then a second PCR, running about 6 to 12 cycles, was carried out with a sample-barcoded 5' primer and a J-beta primer mix. Carrying 12 random nucleotides, a template-switch adaptor labeled each individual cDNA molecule. TCRdb re-called the 5' RACE reads with MiXCR, one entry per CDR3 protein. Of 800,000 or so distinct CDR3 sequences detected, just under 25% appear once; the ten largest clones hold more than 3%. The data were also submitted as part of a second study, on T cells of mothers and their children.

The sample taken for sequencing was blood. The chain links TRBV27 to TRBJ1-5, with 7 bases identical to TRBD1. This TCR derives from a boy aged 5-17 years in good health. Here the CDR3 reads CASSLTGRGNQPQHF. CDR3 nucleotides: TGTGCCAGCAGTCTGACAGGGAGAGGCAATCAGCCCCAGCATTTT.